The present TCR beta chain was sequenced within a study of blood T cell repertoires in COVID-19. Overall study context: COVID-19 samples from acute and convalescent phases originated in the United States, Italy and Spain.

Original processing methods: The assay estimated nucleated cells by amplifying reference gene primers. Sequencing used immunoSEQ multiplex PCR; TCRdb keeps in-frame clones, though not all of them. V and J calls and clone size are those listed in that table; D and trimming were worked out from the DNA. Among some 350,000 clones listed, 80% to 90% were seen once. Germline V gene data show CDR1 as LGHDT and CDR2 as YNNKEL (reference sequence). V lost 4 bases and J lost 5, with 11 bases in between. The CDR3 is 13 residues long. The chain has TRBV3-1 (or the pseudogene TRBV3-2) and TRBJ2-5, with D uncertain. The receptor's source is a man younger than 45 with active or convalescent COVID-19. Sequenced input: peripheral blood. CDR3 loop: CASSPFPRETQYF. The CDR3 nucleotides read TGTGCCAGCAGCCCCTTTCCTAGGGAGACCCAGTACTTC.